What follows describes a single T cell receptor beta chain. What it binds is unknown. Negative isolation yielded the CD8+ and CD4+ T cells, while FACS enriched the TEMRA cells. The CDR3 has 14 amino acids. Trimming removed 4 bases at V and 6 bases at J, with 13 bases between. CDR1 LGHDT and CDR2 YNNKEL come from the germline V gene (reference sequence). This sample is part of a study of CD8 T cells in Susac syndrome. Study-wide context: Treatment at blood withdrawal was none, corticosteroids, or intravenous immunoglobulin alone in Susac syndrome patients. Study conclusions and caveats: Only a relatively small number of individuals were included in the TCR sequencing and HLA analysis.

Random hexamers served to reverse transcribe about 0.5 to 1 ug RNA. Amplification of the TCR beta CDR3 was carried out by immunoSEQ multiplex PCR, which spanned a total of 54 Vbeta and 13 Jbeta segments. TCRdb independently ran MiXCR on the immunoSEQ multiplex PCR reads; one entry per CDR3 protein. This table has under 200,000 distinct CDR3 sequences, 90% to 95% appearing once. The chain carries TRBV3-1 and TRBJ2-1; D might be TRBD1 (6 bases). The receptor's source is a human donor with Susac syndrome. Sequenced input: CD4+ T cells from PBMCs. Here the CDR3 DNA reads TGTGCCAGCAGCCGGATCAGGGGAACCAATGAGCAGTTCTTC. Protein: CASSRIRGTNEQFF.